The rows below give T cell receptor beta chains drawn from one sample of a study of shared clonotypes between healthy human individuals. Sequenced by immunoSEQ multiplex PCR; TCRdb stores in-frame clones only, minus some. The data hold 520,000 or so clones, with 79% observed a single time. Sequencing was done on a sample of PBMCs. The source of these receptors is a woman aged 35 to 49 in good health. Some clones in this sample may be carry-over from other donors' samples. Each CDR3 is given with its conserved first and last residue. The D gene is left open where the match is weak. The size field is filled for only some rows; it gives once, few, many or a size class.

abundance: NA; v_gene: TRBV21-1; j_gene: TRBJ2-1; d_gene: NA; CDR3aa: CARPGLADNEQFF; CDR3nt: TGTGCCAGACCGGGACTAGCGGACAATGAGCAGTTCTTC
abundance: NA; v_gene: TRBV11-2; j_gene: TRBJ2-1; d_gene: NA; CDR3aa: CASSLGHTNEQFF; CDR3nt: TGTGCCAGCAGCTTGGGCCACACCAATGAGCAGTTCTTC
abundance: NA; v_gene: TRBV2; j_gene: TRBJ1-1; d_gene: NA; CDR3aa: CASSITHMNTEAFF; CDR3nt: TGTGCCAGCAGTATAACACACATGAACACTGAAGCTTTCTTT
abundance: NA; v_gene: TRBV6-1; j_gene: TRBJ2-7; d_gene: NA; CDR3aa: CASRTFSYEQYF; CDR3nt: TGTGCCAGCAGGACTTTCTCCTACGAGCAGTACTTC
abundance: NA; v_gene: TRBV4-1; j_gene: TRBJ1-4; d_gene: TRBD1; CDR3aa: CASSQLGALDRALFF; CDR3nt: TGCGCCAGCAGCCAACTCGGGGCCTTGGACAGGGCTTTGTTTTTT
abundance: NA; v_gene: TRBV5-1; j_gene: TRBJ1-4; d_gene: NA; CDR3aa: CASSLGSGATEKLFF; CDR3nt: TGCGCCAGCAGCTTGGGGTCGGGGGCAACTGAAAAACTGTTTTTT
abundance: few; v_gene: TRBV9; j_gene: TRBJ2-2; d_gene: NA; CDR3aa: CASSVSQGQNTGELFF; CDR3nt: TGTGCCAGCAGCGTTTCGCAGGGTCAGAACACCGGGGAGCTGTTTTTT
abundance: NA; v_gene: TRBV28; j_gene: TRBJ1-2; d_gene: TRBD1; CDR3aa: CASSPAPLQGAFGYTF; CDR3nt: TGTGCCAGCAGTCCCGCGCCGCTCCAGGGGGCATTTGGCTACACCTTC
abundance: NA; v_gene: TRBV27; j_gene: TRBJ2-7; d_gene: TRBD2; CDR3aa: CASSLRSSGALYEQYF; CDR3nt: TGTGCCAGCAGTTTGCGATCTAGCGGAGCGCTCTACGAGCAGTACTTC
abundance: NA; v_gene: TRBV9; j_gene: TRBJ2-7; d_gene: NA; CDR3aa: CASSHRVYEQYF; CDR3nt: TGTGCCAGCAGCCACAGGGTCTACGAGCAGTACTTC
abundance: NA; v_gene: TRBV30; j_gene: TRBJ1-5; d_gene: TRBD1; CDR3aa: CAWSRDSGNQPQHF; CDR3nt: TGTGCCTGGAGTCGGGACAGCGGAAATCAGCCCCAGCATTTT
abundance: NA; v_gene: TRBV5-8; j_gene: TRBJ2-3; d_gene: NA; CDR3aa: CASSLGSFTDTQYF; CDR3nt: TGTGCCAGCAGTCTGGGGAGTTTCACAGATACGCAGTATTTT
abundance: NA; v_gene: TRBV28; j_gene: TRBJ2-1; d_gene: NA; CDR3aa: CASSPPRQAYNEQFF; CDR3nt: TGTGCCAGCAGTCCCCCTCGACAGGCCTACAATGAGCAGTTCTTC
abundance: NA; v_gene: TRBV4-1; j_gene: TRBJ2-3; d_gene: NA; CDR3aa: CASSQEPGPRWGTDTQYF; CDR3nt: TGCGCCAGCAGCCAAGAACCCGGTCCCCGCTGGGGCACAGATACGCAGTATTTT
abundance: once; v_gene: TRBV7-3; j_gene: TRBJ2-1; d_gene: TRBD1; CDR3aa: CASSSLGQGSVQFF; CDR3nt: TGTGCCAGCAGCTCCCTCGGACAGGGGTCTGTGCAGTTCTTC
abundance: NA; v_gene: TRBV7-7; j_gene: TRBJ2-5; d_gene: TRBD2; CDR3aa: CASSPTSGETQYF; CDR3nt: TGTGCCAGCAGCCCTACTAGCGGAGAGACCCAGTACTTC
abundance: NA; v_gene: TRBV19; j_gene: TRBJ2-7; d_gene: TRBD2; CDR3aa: CASNSGRVFSYEQYF; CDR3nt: TGTGCCAGTAACAGCGGGAGAGTGTTTTCCTACGAGCAGTACTTC
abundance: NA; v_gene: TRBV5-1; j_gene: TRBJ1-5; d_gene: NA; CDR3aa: CAIKGSRVDGSNQPQHF; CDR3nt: TGCGCCATAAAAGGGTCCAGGGTTGATGGTAGCAATCAGCCCCAGCATTTT
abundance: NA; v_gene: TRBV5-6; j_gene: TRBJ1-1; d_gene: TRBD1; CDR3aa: CASSRGTDTNTEAFF; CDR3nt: TGTGCCAGCAGCCGCGGGACAGACACGAACACTGAAGCTTTCTTT
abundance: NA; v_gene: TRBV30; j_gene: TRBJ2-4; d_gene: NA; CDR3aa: CAWRSRLVYDIQYF; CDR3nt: TGTGCCTGGAGGTCCCGACTAGTTTACGACATTCAGTACTTC
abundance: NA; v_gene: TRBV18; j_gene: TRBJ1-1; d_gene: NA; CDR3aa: CASSPVRQNTEAFF; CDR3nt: TGTGCCAGCTCACCAGTCCGACAGAACACTGAAGCTTTCTTT
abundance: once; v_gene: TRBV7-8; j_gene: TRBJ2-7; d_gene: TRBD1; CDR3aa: CASSHLPGQGRTYEQYF; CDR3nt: TGTGCCAGCAGCCATCTGCCCGGACAGGGGAGGACCTACGAGCAGTACTTC
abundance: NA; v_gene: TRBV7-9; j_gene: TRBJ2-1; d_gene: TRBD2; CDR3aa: CASSLVGLVYNEQFF; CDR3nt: TGTGCCAGCAGCTTAGTCGGACTAGTCTACAATGAGCAGTTCTTC
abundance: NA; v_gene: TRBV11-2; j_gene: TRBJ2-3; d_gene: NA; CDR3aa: CASVRGGTVTTDTQYF; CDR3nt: TGTGCCAGCGTACGGGGGGGGACAGTTACCACAGATACGCAGTATTTT
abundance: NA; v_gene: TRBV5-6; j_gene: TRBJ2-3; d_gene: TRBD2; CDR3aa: CASGSRGLAGVWADTQYF; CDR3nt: TGTGCCAGCGGGTCAAGGGGACTAGCGGGAGTTTGGGCAGATACGCAGTATTTT
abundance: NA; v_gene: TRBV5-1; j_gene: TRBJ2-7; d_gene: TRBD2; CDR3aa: CASSLAPSGTADYEQYF; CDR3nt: TGCGCCAGCAGCTTGGCCCCTAGCGGGACTGCCGACTACGAGCAGTACTTC
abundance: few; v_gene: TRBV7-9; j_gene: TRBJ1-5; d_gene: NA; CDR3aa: CASSFGGSGNQPQHF; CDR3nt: TGTGCCAGCAGCTTCGGAGGGTCTGGCAATCAGCCCCAGCATTTT
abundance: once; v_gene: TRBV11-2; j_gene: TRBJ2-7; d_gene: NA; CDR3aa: CASSFRPTLYEQYF; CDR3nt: TGTGCCAGCAGCTTCCGACCAACCCTCTACGAGCAGTACTTC
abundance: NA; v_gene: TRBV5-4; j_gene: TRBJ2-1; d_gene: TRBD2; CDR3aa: CASSPQGSGRSNEQFF; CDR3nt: TGTGCCAGCAGCCCTCAGGGTAGCGGGAGGTCCAATGAGCAGTTCTTC
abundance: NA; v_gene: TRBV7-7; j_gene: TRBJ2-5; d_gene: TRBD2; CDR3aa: CASSLRVAGGKDQETQYF; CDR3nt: TGTGCCAGCAGCTTACGGGTAGCGGGAGGGAAGGACCAAGAGACCCAGTACTTC
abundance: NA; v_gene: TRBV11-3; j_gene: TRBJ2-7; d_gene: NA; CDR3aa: CASSLDSTVSYEQYF; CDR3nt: TGTGCCAGCAGCTTAGATAGCACAGTATCCTACGAGCAGTACTTC
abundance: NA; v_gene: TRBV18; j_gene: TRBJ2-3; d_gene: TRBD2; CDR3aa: CASSVALAATTTDTQYF; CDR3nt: TGTGCCAGCTCAGTCGCGCTAGCGGCTACTACCACAGATACGCAGTATTTT
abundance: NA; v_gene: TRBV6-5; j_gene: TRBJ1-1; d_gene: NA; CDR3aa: CASSPPALNTEAFF; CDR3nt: TGTGCCAGCAGCCCCCCAGCCTTGAACACTGAAGCTTTCTTT
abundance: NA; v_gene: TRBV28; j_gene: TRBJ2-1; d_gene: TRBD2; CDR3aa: CATVTSGSVEQFF; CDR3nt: TGTGCCACAGTGACTAGCGGGAGTGTTGAGCAGTTCTTC
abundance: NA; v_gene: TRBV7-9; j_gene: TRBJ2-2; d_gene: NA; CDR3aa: CASRLEQMNTGELFF; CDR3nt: TGTGCCAGCAGGCTGGAACAAATGAACACCGGGGAGCTGTTTTTT
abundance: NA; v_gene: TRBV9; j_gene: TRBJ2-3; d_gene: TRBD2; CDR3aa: CASSFRTSQSTDTQYF; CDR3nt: TGTGCCAGCAGCTTTCGGACTAGCCAGAGCACAGATACGCAGTATTTT
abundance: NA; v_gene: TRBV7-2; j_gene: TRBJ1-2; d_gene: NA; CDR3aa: CASSPTIPTYGYTF; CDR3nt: TGTGCCAGCAGTCCCACCATCCCGACCTATGGCTACACCTTC
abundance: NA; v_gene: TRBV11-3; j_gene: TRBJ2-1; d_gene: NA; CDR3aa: CASSGLTTGEQFF; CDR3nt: TGTGCCAGCTCGGGACTCACCACCGGTGAGCAGTTCTTC
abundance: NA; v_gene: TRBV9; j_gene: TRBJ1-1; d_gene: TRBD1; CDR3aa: CASSVGPAAPGQGITEAFF; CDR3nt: TGTGCCAGCAGCGTAGGGCCCGCAGCTCCGGGACAGGGGATCACTGAAGCTTTCTTT
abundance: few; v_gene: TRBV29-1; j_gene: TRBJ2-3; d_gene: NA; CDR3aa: CSVGGAFTDTQYF; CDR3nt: TGCAGCGTTGGCGGGGCATTCACAGATACGCAGTATTTT
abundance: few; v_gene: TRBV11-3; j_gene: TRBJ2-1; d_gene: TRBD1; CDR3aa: CASSLEGTGSWNEQFF; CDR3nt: TGTGCCAGCAGCTTAGAGGGGACAGGGAGTTGGAATGAGCAGTTCTTC
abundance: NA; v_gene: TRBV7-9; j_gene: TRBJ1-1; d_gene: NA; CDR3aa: CASSLVWGAEDTEAFF; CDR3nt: TGTGCCAGCAGCTTAGTGTGGGGGGCTGAGGACACTGAAGCTTTCTTT
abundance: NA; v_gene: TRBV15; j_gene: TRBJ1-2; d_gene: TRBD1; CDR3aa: CATSRDQPGQGGNYGYTF; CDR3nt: TGTGCCACCAGCAGAGACCAACCGGGACAGGGGGGGAACTATGGCTACACCTTC
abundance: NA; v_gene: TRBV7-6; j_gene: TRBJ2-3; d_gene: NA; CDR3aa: CASSSSRSDTQYF; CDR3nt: TGTGCCAGCAGCTCCTCTAGGTCAGATACGCAGTATTTT
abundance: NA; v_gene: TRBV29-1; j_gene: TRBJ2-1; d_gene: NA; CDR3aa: CTAGLSYNEQFF; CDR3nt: TGCACCGCCGGCCTCTCCTACAATGAGCAGTTCTTC
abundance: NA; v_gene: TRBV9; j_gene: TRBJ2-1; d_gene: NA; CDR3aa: CASRLGLASNEQFF; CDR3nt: TGTGCCAGCAGGTTGGGGCTAGCGAGCAATGAGCAGTTCTTC
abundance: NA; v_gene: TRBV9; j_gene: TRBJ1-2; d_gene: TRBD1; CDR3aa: CASSVGQGLGNYGYTF; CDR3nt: TGTGCCAGCAGCGTAGGACAGGGCCTGGGTAACTATGGCTACACCTTC
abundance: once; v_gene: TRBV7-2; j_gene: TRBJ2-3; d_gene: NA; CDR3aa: CASGRGHSTDTQYF; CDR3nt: TGTGCCAGCGGCAGGGGCCATAGCACAGATACGCAGTATTTT
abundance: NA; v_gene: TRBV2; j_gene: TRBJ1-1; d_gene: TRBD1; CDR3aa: CASSWGQGASEAFF; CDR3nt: TGTGCCAGCAGTTGGGGACAGGGGGCGTCTGAAGCTTTCTTT
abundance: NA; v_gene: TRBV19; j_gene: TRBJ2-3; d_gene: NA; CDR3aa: CASSGGLTPDTQYF; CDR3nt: TGTGCCAGTAGTGGGGGGCTCACCCCGGATACGCAGTATTTT
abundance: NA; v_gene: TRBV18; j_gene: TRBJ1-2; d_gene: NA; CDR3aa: CASSPPLLLRRGGYTF; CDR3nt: TGTGCCAGCTCACCACCGCTTCTCCTCAGACGAGGTGGCTACACCTTC
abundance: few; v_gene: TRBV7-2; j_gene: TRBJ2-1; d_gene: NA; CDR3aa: CASSSHLSAQSYNEQFF; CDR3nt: TGTGCCAGCAGCTCACACCTGAGCGCCCAGAGCTACAATGAGCAGTTCTTC
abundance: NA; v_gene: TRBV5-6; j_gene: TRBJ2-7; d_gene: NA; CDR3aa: CASSLLATEYEQYF; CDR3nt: TGTGCCAGCAGCTTGTTGGCGACAGAATACGAGCAGTACTTC
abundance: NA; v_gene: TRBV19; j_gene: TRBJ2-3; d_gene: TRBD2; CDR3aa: CAPPGLAGDETDTQYF; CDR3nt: TGTGCCCCACCGGGACTAGCGGGAGATGAAACAGATACGCAGTATTTT
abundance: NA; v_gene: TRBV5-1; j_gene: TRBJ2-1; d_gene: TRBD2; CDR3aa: CASRLGEGYNEQFF; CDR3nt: TGCGCCAGCAGGTTGGGGGAGGGATACAATGAGCAGTTCTTC
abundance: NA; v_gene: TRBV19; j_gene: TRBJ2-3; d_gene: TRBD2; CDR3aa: CASSIDRLAGFTDTQYF; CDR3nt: TGTGCCAGTAGTATAGATCGACTAGCGGGATTCACAGATACGCAGTATTTT
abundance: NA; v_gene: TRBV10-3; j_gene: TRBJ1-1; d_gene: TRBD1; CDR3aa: CAISEGRGRRTEAFF; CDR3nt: TGTGCCATCAGTGAGGGCAGGGGGCGCAGGACTGAAGCTTTCTTT
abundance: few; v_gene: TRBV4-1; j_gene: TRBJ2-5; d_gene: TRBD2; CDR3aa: CASSGGRGETQYF; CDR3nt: TGCGCCAGCAGCGGCGGGAGAGGGGAGACCCAGTACTTC
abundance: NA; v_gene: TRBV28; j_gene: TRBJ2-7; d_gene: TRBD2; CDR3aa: CASSPGTTPSYEQYF; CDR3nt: TGTGCCAGCAGCCCCGGGACTACACCCTCCTACGAGCAGTACTTC